The 30 T cell receptor beta chains below come from one sample, sequenced in a study of beta chain features in type 1 diabetes (dated by TCRdb to between 2017 and 2018). Study-wide findings and limitations: Type 1 diabetes patients showed a moderate but significant shortening of TCRB CDR3 length in all four CD4+ subsets.

Antigen specificity for these receptors is unknown. Library construction relied on the immunoSEQ multiplex PCR assay. The entire amount of isolated RNA was reverse transcribed using the High Capacity cDNA Reverse Transcription Kit, so the sequenced TCRB transcripts were expressed ones. In its TCRdb copy, this immuneACCESS table keeps in-frame sequences only and misses some clones. Where compared with another copy, unresolved V genes explain less than half of these, and the others have no known cause. The sample yields about 650,000 clones; 9.5% to 15% were counted once. Around 0.12% of the sample lies in the top ten. Sequencing was carried out using naive CD4+ T cells from blood. The cell subset or site label corresponds to: true naive CD4+ T cells. The receptors originated from a young man with type 1 diabetes.

This clone turned up a few times. The chain recombines TRBV5-1 with TRBJ2-7; 10 positions agree with TRBD2. The CDR3 length is 15 residues. V shed 4 bases and J 6 bases; nucleotides not matched to a gene: 10. In germline, CDR1 is SGHRS, CDR2 YFSETQ. The CDR3 sequence: CASSPRTSGRAEQYF. The DNA for the CDR3 is TGCGCCAGCAGCCCCAGGACTAGCGGTAGGGCCGAGCAGTACTTC.

This clone was recorded a few times. V and J are TRBV11-2 and TRBJ2-6; D may be TRBD1 or TRBD2 (5 bases each). The germline V gene has CDR1 SGHAT and CDR2 FQNNGV. The ends were cut back, 4 bases at V and 2 bases at J, with 18 bases in the middle. This CDR3 spans 18 amino acids. The CDR3 region has the DNA TGTGCCAGCAGCTCCGGGGCCAATCTAAGCCCTGGGGCCAACGTCCTGACTTTC. This gives the protein CASSSGANLSPGANVLTF. Supplemented by reference TRBV11-2 and TRBJ2-6, the full variable domain reads EAGVAQSPRYKIIEKRQSVAFWCNPISGHATLYWYQQILGQGPKLLIQFQNNGVVDDSQLPKDRFSAERLKGVDSTLKIQPAKLEDSAVYLCASSSGANLSPGANVLTFGAGSRLTVL.

The chain's CDR3 is CAWSVTGQEGEKLFF. As DNA, the CDR3 is TGTGCCTGGAGTGTGACGGGACAGGAGGGAGAAAAACTGTTTTTT. V gene TRBV30 combines with J gene TRBJ1-4; 8 nucleotides match TRBD1. The CDR3 covers 15 residues. Losses at the gene ends were 0 bases for V and 8 bases for J; bases not matched to a gene: 8. Germline CDR1 is GTSNPN and CDR2 is SVGIG (reference sequence).

A word on this clone: At the DNA level, this CDR3 is encoded by other sequences in the same sample as well. The chain recombines TRBV18 with TRBJ2-3; D may be TRBD1 (6 bases). This CDR3 is built from 14 residues. V was cut by 3 bases and J by 1 base, with 8 bases left in between. Germline V gene sequence: CDR1 KGHSH, CDR2 LQKENI. The CDR3 sequence is CASSPRQGTDTQYF. The CDR3 DNA sequence: TGTGCCAGCTCACCGCGACAGGGCACAGATACGCAGTATTTT.

CDR3: CAIRTSGKYTDTQYF. The CDR3 nucleotides are TGTGCCATCCGGACTAGCGGGAAGTACACAGATACGCAGTATTTT. The chain couples TRBV6-4 to TRBJ2-3, with 12 bases aligning to TRBD2. Losses at the gene ends were 10 bases for V and 2 bases for J; bases not matched to a gene: 7. Looked up from germline, CDR1 is MRHNA and CDR2 is SNTAGT. The CDR3 is 15 amino acids.

There are a few counts of this clone. J is TRBJ2-3 and V is TRBV9; no clear D gene. The CDR3 is 14 amino acids. With 4 bases removed from V and 0 bases from J, the gap between germline ends came to 9 bases. Germline CDR1 SGDLS, CDR2 YYNGEE. As DNA, the CDR3 is TGTGCCAGCAGCCTCCTGCTGAGCACAGATACGCAGTATTTT. It yields the protein CASSLLLSTDTQYF.

This clone turned up a few times. The rearrangement links TRBV4-3 to TRBJ2-3; tentatively, D is TRBD1 (5 bases). Germline V gene sequence: CDR1 LGHNA, CDR2 YSLEER. The CDR3 has 16 amino acids. Between the trimmed V and J ends, which lost 1 base and 0 bases, there was a span of 11 bases. CDR3 region: CASSQGGRVSTDTQYF. In DNA form, the CDR3 reads TGCGCCAGCAGCCAAGGGGGCAGGGTTAGCACAGATACGCAGTATTTT.

This chain joins TRBV9 and TRBJ2-3, with 15 bases fitting TRBD2. The germline gives CDR1 SGDLS, CDR2 YYNGEE. V lost 4 bases and J lost 2; bases outside the gene matches: 8. CDR3 length: 18 amino acids. The CDR3 sequence is CASSTGLAGGRNTDTQYF. CDR3 sequence (DNA): TGTGCCAGCAGCACCGGACTAGCGGGGGGGCGGAACACAGATACGCAGTATTTT.

This chain uses TRBV18 with TRBJ2-2; 7 bases map to TRBD1. The V and J ends lost 3 bases and 2 bases, in that order; junction bases with no gene match: 6. The V gene's germline CDR1 is KGHSH and CDR2 LQKENI. The CDR3 loop spans 16 amino acids. The CDR3 nucleotides read TGTGCCAGCTCACCCCGGGACAGATTCAACACCGGGGAGCTGTTTTTT. Protein product: CASSPRDRFNTGELFF.

This clone was observed a few times. V usage is TRBV12-5 and J usage is TRBJ1-4; a weak D match, TRBD1 (5 bases). Trimming took 5 bases from V and 8 from J, leaving 9 bases between them. Germline CDR1 reads LGHNT; CDR2 reads FRNRAP. CDR3 length equals 12 residues. The CDR3 nucleotides are TGTGCTAGTGGTCAGACAGCCGAAAAACTGTTTTTT. Its protein product is CASGQTAEKLFF.

This chain links TRBV6-5 with TRBJ2-1, with D hard to call. Germline V gives CDR1 MNHEY, CDR2 SVGAGI. The CDR3 consists of 14 residues. Deletions cut 2 bases from V and 8 bases from J, with 13 bases between. The CDR3 DNA follows: TGTGCCAGCAGTTACGTGATTGGTGGGGATGAGCAGTTCTTC. It yields the protein CASSYVIGGDEQFF.

The chain carries TRBV28 and TRBJ2-7; no clear D. The CDR3 has 14 residues. Trimming removed 7 bases from V and 0 bases from J, with 13 bases in between. CDR1 MDHEN and CDR2 SYDVKM come from the germline V gene. The CDR3 is CASTSQSISYEQYF. The CDR3 DNA follows: TGTGCCAGCACCTCCCAGTCCATCTCCTACGAGCAGTACTTC.

This clone was recorded a few times. Other DNA sequences within the sample encode an identical CDR3. The rearrangement joins TRBV29-1 to TRBJ2-1; 9 bases are a match to TRBD1. With 7 bases clipped from V and 0 bases from J, the junction kept 4 bases outside the gene matches. The CDR3 extends over 14 amino acids. CDR1 SQVTM and CDR2 ANQGSEA come from the germline V gene. This CDR3 is CSAPTGGSYNEQFF. In nucleotides, the CDR3 is TGCAGCGCCCCGACAGGGGGCTCCTACAATGAGCAGTTCTTC.

This rearrangement joins TRBV10-3 to TRBJ2-5, with D perhaps TRBD2 (5 bases). The germline V and J ends were trimmed by 0 bases and 5 bases, with 19 bases remaining between them. The CDR3 extends over 17 amino acids. The germline gives CDR1 ENHRY, CDR2 SYGVKD. CDR3 in DNA: TGTGCCATCAGTGAGTCGGGTGCCACACGGGGAGCGGAGACCCAGTACTTC. Its translation: CAISESGATRGAETQYF.

This chain uses TRBV7-9 with TRBJ1-6, with 7 bases aligning to TRBD1. This CDR3 has 15 residues. Losses at the gene ends were 8 bases for V and 7 bases for J; bases not matched to a gene: 11. CDR1 SEHNR and CDR2 FQNEAQ come from the germline V gene (reference sequence). CDR3: CASEGRNRGNSPLHF. In DNA, the CDR3 is TGTGCCAGCGAGGGGAGGAACAGGGGAAATTCACCCCTCCACTTT.

Only a few counts were recorded for this clone. CDR3 nucleotide sequence: TGCGCCAGCAGCCAAGTCCTCATCCGGGACAATCAGCCCCAGCATTTT. Encoded protein: CASSQVLIRDNQPQHF. The rearrangement uses TRBV4-3 and TRBJ1-5; no reliable D call. This CDR3 has 16 residues. Germline V CDR1 and CDR2: LGHNA, YSLEER. Trimming cost V 1 base and J 3 bases, with 13 bases left between them.

This clone was recorded a few times. The chain couples TRBV7-8 to TRBJ2-1; 12 positions agree with TRBD2. The V gene end was trimmed by 4 bases and the J gene end by 6 bases; junction bases not matched to a gene: 4. The CDR3 length is 15 residues. In germline, CDR1 is SGHVS, CDR2 FQNEAQ. The CDR3 protein is CASSSTSGGVNEQFF. The CDR3, as DNA: TGTGCCAGCAGCTCGACTAGCGGGGGAGTCAATGAGCAGTTCTTC.

As to this clone: One end of the junction does not line up with germline, which may come from a read error. This chain uses TRBV7-7 with TRBJ2-1; no clear D gene. Per the germline V gene, CDR1 is SSHAT and CDR2 is FNYEAQ (reference sequence). The CDR3 sequence is 15 residues long. The CDR3 spells CASSLGRFNGNEQFF. The DNA for the CDR3 is TGTGCTAGCAGCTTAGGGCGCTTTAATGGCAATGAGCAGTTCTTC.

The chain uses TRBV2 and TRBJ1-5; D is unresolved. The CDR3 sequence is 14 residues long. Germline values: CDR1 SNHLY, CDR2 FYNNEI. Deletions cut 6 bases from V and 6 bases from J, with 15 bases between. CDR3 in amino acids: CASSQGPSAQPQHF. The CDR3 region has the DNA TGTGCCAGCAGCCAAGGTCCCTCGGCTCAGCCCCAGCATTTT. The variable domain in full, completed from reference TRBV2 and TRBJ1-5, reads EPEVTQTPSHQVTQMGQEVILRCVPISNHLYFYWYRQILGQKVEFLVSFYNNEISEKSEIFDDQFSVERPDGSNFTLKIRSTKLEDSAMYFCASSQGPSAQPQHFGDGTRLSIL.

As regards this clone: Other DNA sequences in this specimen translate into the identical CDR3. This sequence joins TRBV28 and TRBJ2-7; D gene ambiguous. Between the trimmed V and J ends, which lost 9 bases and 1 base, there was a span of 7 bases. Germline CDR1 and CDR2: MDHEN and SYDVKM. This CDR3 is built from 11 residues. DNA of the CDR3: TGTGCCAGTTCAATTTCCTACGAGCAGTACTTC. Amino acids: CASSISYEQYF.

V gene TRBV5-1 combines with J gene TRBJ2-7, with D uncertain. Per germline, CDR1 SGHRS and CDR2 YFSETQ. The CDR3 is made up of 13 amino acids. Trimming removed 0 bases from V and 6 bases from J, with 10 bases in between. The CDR3 DNA sequence: TGCGCCAGCAGCTTGGGGTCCCCGGGCGAGCAGTACTTC. Translation: CASSLGSPGEQYF.

This clone was seen a few times. The genes are TRBV7-9 and TRBJ1-2, with 8 bases aligning to TRBD1. This CDR3 comprises 12 residues. The germline CDR1 and CDR2 sequences are SEHNR and FQNEAQ (reference sequence). The ends lost 5 bases at V and 8 bases at J; junction bases unmatched: 4. This CDR3 reads CASSPRQGGYTF. DNA of the CDR3: TGTGCCAGCAGCCCAAGACAGGGGGGCTACACCTTC.

This clone was recorded a few times. The genes are TRBV6-5 and TRBJ2-7; perhaps TRBD1 as D (6 bases). V dropped 6 bases and J dropped 6 bases, with 15 bases sitting between them. CDR3 length: 13 residues. Germline CDR1 MNHEY, CDR2 SVGAGI. CDR3 DNA sequence: TGTGCCAGCAGCGGACCCTCCAGGGGCGAGCAGTACTTC. The encoded protein is CASSGPSRGEQYF.

The chain couples TRBV7-2 to TRBJ2-2; TRBD1 aligns across 9 bases. The CDR3 runs 15 residues. Trimming cost V 4 bases and J 5 bases; bases outside gene matches: 5. From germline, CDR1 is SGHTA and CDR2 FQGNSA. DNA of the CDR3: TGTGCCAGCAGCTCACAGGGGGCGGGAACCGGGGAGCTGTTTTTT. Translated, it gives CASSSQGAGTGELFF.

This clone was picked up a small number of times. The chain links TRBV25-1 to TRBJ1-4; tentatively, D is TRBD1 (5 bases). V was pared by 3 bases and J by 3 bases, with 8 bases between. This CDR3 region has 14 residues. From germline, CDR1 is MGHDK and CDR2 SYGVNS. In DNA, the CDR3 is TGTGCCAGCAGTGAGCAGACAGCTAATGAAAAACTGTTTTTT. Translated, it gives CASSEQTANEKLFF.

This clone has only a few counts. The rearrangement uses TRBV10-3 and TRBJ2-7, with 9 bases that match TRBD1. The CDR3 contains 13 residues. With 10 bases clipped from V and 4 bases from J, the junction kept 8 bases outside the gene matches. CDR1 ENHRY and CDR2 SYGVKD come from the germline V gene. DNA for the CDR3: TGTGCCAGAAGCCGGGACAGGGATTACGAGCAGTACTTC. Amino acids: CARSRDRDYEQYF.

This chain links TRBV4-3 with TRBJ1-1, with no clear D. The germline V gene encodes CDR1 LGHNA and CDR2 YSLEER. The CDR3 is made up of 14 amino acids. V dropped 0 bases and J dropped 0 bases, with 5 bases sitting between them. As DNA, the CDR3 is TGCGCCAGCAGCCAAGATAGGGTGAACACTGAAGCTTTCTTT. It yields the protein CASSQDRVNTEAFF.

The chain carries TRBV9 and TRBJ1-1; D is uncertain. V gave up 1 base and J gave up 1 base, with 5 bases separating them. This CDR3 comprises 13 residues. From germline, CDR1 is SGDLS and CDR2 YYNGEE. CDR3 residues: CASSVNPNTEAFF. The CDR3 nucleotides read TGTGCCAGCAGCGTAAATCCGAACACTGAAGCTTTCTTT.

This clone was detected only a few times. The genes are TRBV18 and TRBJ2-1, with 11 bases identical to TRBD1. CDR1 KGHSH and CDR2 LQKENI come from the germline V gene. V dropped 3 bases and J dropped 8; count of bases not matched to a gene: 6. The CDR3 contains 15 residues. CDR3 sequence: CASSPNPGQGDEQFF. For the CDR3, the DNA is TGTGCCAGCTCACCTAACCCGGGACAGGGGGATGAGCAGTTCTTC.

The rearrangement uses TRBV10-3 and TRBJ1-1; 7 nucleotides align to TRBD1. The germline CDR1 and CDR2 sequences are ENHRY and SYGVKD. CDR3 length: 14 amino acids. With 3 bases clipped from V and 1 base from J, the junction kept 2 bases outside the gene matches. The CDR3 nucleotides read TGTGCCATCAGTGATGGGACAGCGAACACTGAAGCTTTCTTT. It is translated as CAISDGTANTEAFF.